Following are 31 T cell receptor beta chains from one sample sequenced in a study of OX40 agonist ivuxolimab in advanced cancers. Repertoires were generated with immunoSEQ multiplex PCR, while TCRdb's copy carries only in-frame clones and drops some. The data contain more than 60,000 clones, about 86% of them singletons. The material was CD4+ or CD8+ T cells sorted from blood, obtained in a trial of the OX40 agonist ivuxolimab. Receptor source: an adult with an advanced solid tumor such as melanoma, head and neck, liver or kidney cancer.

The chain has TRBV19 and TRBJ1-5, with D tentatively TRBD1 (5 bases). Per germline, CDR1 LNHDA and CDR2 SQIVND (reference sequence). The CDR3 spans 13 residues. V dropped 7 bases and J dropped 5 bases, with 12 bases sitting between them. The DNA for the CDR3 is TGTGCCAGTATCGGCAGGGACCATCAGCCCCAGCATTTT. Translation: CASIGRDHQPQHF.

This clone appeared a single time. The CDR3 protein is CASSPDPGSSYNEQFF. The CDR3 region has the DNA TGCGCCAGCAGCCCGGATCCTGGGAGCTCCTACAATGAGCAGTTCTTC. V is TRBV5-1 and J is TRBJ2-1; weak D call: TRBD2 (5 bases). The CDR3 has 16 amino acids. V was pared by 4 bases and J by 0 bases, with 14 bases between. The germline V gene has CDR1 SGHRS and CDR2 YFSETQ.

This clone was detected once. The chain carries TRBV6-1 and TRBJ1-2; 8 bases are shared with TRBD1. Looked up from germline, CDR1 is MNHNS and CDR2 is SASEGT. CDR3 length: 14 amino acids. V lost 8 bases to trimming and J lost 5 bases; unmatched junction nucleotides: 10. The CDR3 sequence: CASEARQGTYGYTF. The CDR3 DNA follows: TGTGCCAGCGAGGCGCGACAGGGGACATATGGCTACACCTTC.

The CDR3 DNA sequence: TGTGCCAGTAGTATGGGAGCGGGGAGGAGCGGGGAGCTGTTTTTT. This gives the protein CASSMGAGRSGELFF. This chain links TRBV19 with TRBJ2-2; TRBD2 agrees at 7 bases. The germline V gene encodes CDR1 LNHDA and CDR2 SQIVND (reference sequence). The CDR3 runs to 15 residues. The trim removed 3 bases at V and 7 bases at J, leaving 8 bases unmatched.

This clone came up once. The V call is TRBV5-1, the J call TRBJ2-1; D perhaps matches TRBD1 (7 bases). Looked up from germline, CDR1 is SGHRS and CDR2 is YFSETQ. There are 16 residues in the CDR3. V was trimmed by 0 bases and J by 5 bases, leaving 15 bases between them. The CDR3 coding sequence is TGCGCCAGCAGCTTGGCCTTTGGCAGGGGGGACAATGAGCAGTTCTTC. Protein: CASSLAFGRGDNEQFF.

The V gene is TRBV5-4, the J gene TRBJ2-3, with TRBD2 matching over 10 bases. Germline values: CDR1 SGHNT, CDR2 YYREEE (reference sequence). The trim removed 4 bases at V and 1 base at J, leaving 3 bases unmatched. This CDR3 spans 15 amino acids. CDR3 protein: CASSPSGGRTDTQYF. CDR3 bases: TGTGCCAGCAGCCCTAGCGGGGGCCGCACAGATACGCAGTATTTT. The full variable domain, completed using reference TRBV5-4 and TRBJ2-3, is ETGVTQSPTHLIKTRGQQVTLRCSSQSGHNTVSWYQQALGQGPQFIFQYYREEENGRGNFPPRFSGLQFPNYSSELNVNALELDDSALYLCASSPSGGRTDTQYFGPGTRLTVL.

V and J are TRBV4-2 and TRBJ2-7; D might be TRBD2 (6 bases). The CDR3 has 18 amino acids. V was shortened by 0 bases and J by 3 bases, with 21 bases between the two germline ends. The germline V gene has CDR1 LGHNA and CDR2 YNFKEQ. The CDR3 loop reads CASSQDRDWAESFYEQYF. DNA for the CDR3: TGTGCCAGCAGCCAAGATCGGGACTGGGCAGAGAGTTTCTACGAGCAGTACTTC.

The gene calls are TRBV30 and TRBJ2-7; D might be TRBD2 (5 bases). Trimming removed 2 bases at V and 3 bases at J, with 5 bases between. The CDR3 is 11 amino acids. Germline loops: CDR1 GTSNPN, CDR2 SVGIG (reference sequence). The CDR3 here is CAWSRGYEQYF. CDR3 nucleotide sequence: TGTGCCTGGAGTCGGGGCTACGAGCAGTACTTC.

The rearrangement uses TRBV7-2 and TRBJ1-6, with 8 nucleotides matching TRBD1. Germline assignment: CDR1 SGHTA and CDR2 FQGNSA. V shed 5 bases, J shed 7 bases, and the junction held 7 bases outside the gene matches. CDR3 length: 15 residues. CDR3 loop: CASSIGQGGNSPLHF. The CDR3 region has the DNA TGTGCCAGCAGCATCGGACAGGGCGGGAATTCACCCCTCCACTTT.

The rearrangement uses TRBV6-5 and TRBJ1-1, with TRBD1 matching over 8 bases. CDR1 and CDR2 (germline): MNHEY, SVGAGI. V shed 6 bases and J 2 bases; nucleotides not matched to a gene: 5. CDR3 length equals 14 residues. DNA of the CDR3: TGTGCCAGCAGCCATGACAGGGGTAACACTGAAGCTTTCTTT. As protein: CASSHDRGNTEAFF.

The chain employs TRBV7-3 and TRBJ2-1, with TRBD1 identical over 7 bases. Germline values: CDR1 SGHTA, CDR2 FQGTGA. Trimming removed 2 bases from V and 1 base from J; junction bases left unmatched: 20. The length of the CDR3 is 21 residues. CDR3 region: CASSLGRQGPRAPGSYNEQFF. In DNA, the CDR3 is TGTGCCAGCAGCTTAGGCCGACAGGGCCCAAGGGCCCCAGGATCCTACAATGAGCAGTTCTTC.

CDR3 loop: CASSIVGRIAYGYTF. In DNA, the CDR3 is TGTGCCAGTAGTATTGTGGGCAGAATAGCCTATGGCTACACCTTC. V usage is TRBV19 and J usage is TRBJ1-2; D is undetermined. V lost 3 bases and J lost 4, with 15 bases in between. The CDR3 contains 15 residues. Germline V lookup: CDR1 LNHDA, CDR2 SQIVND (reference sequence).

The V and J genes are TRBV5-1 and TRBJ2-1, with a tentative D call TRBD1 (6 bases). The germline V gene has CDR1 SGHRS and CDR2 YFSETQ. V dropped 2 bases and J dropped 4 bases, with 13 bases sitting between them. This CDR3 has 15 residues. CDR3 bases: TGCGCCAGCAGCTTCGGGACGGGACAATACAATGAGCAGTTCTTC. As protein: CASSFGTGQYNEQFF.

The chain has TRBV23-1 and TRBJ1-5; 10 positions agree with TRBD1. TRBV23-1 falls under the ORF class, with uncertain function. V was clipped by 6 bases and J by 5 bases; unmatched bases: 10. The CDR3 spans 16 residues. CDR3 protein: CASRPPGQGRDQPQHF. CDR3 nucleotide sequence: TGCGCCAGCAGACCCCCGGGACAGGGGCGGGATCAGCCCCAGCATTTT.

The rearrangement joins TRBV4-1 to TRBJ2-1; 11 nucleotides line up with TRBD2. The CDR3 has 15 residues. Germline CDR1 and CDR2: MGHRA and YSYEKL. V shed 4 bases, J shed 7 bases, and the junction held 6 bases outside the gene matches. CDR3: CASSPMGLAANEQFF. CDR3 in DNA: TGCGCCAGCAGCCCCATGGGACTAGCGGCTAATGAGCAGTTCTTC.

The rearrangement uses TRBV18 and TRBJ1-4; 8 nucleotides line up with TRBD1. Germline V CDR1 and CDR2: KGHSH, LQKENI. V lost 4 bases and J lost 8; bases outside the gene matches: 6. This CDR3 has 14 amino acids. The CDR3 sequence: CASSRQGAGEKLFF. The CDR3 bases are TGTGCCAGCTCACGCCAGGGGGCAGGAGAAAAACTGTTTTTT. The variable domain in full, with the rest retrieved from reference TRBV18 and TRBJ1-4, is NAGVMQNPRHLVRRRGQEARLRCSPMKGHSHVYWYRQLPEEGLKFMVYLQKENIIDESGMPKERFSAEFPKEGPSILRIQQVVRGDSAAYFCASSRQGAGEKLFFGSGTQLSVL.

The chain uses TRBV5-1 and TRBJ1-5, with D perhaps TRBD1 (5 bases). Trimming removed 0 bases at V and 5 bases at J, with 9 bases between. The CDR3 runs 14 residues. CDR1 SGHRS and CDR2 YFSETQ come from the germline V gene. CDR3 loop: CASSLGQGHQPQHF. Here the CDR3 DNA reads TGCGCCAGCAGCTTGGGGCAGGGACATCAGCCCCAGCATTTT.

V is TRBV11-2 and J is TRBJ2-7, with D hard to call. The CDR3 has 12 amino acids. Germline assignment: CDR1 SGHAT and CDR2 FQNNGV. Trimming left V 4 bases short and J 3 bases short, with 7 bases between. CDR3 DNA: TGTGCCAGCAGCTCCCACCTCTACGAGCAGTACTTC. This encodes CASSSHLYEQYF.

This chain joins TRBV18 and TRBJ1-1; D may be TRBD1 (6 bases). This CDR3 spans 15 amino acids. Trimming removed 4 bases from V and 0 bases from J, with 12 bases in between. Germline V CDR1 and CDR2: KGHSH, LQKENI. CDR3 loop: CASSRIDRLNTEAFF. The CDR3 coding sequence is TGTGCCAGCTCACGTATTGACAGGTTGAACACTGAAGCTTTCTTT. The variable domain in full, completed from reference TRBV18 and TRBJ1-1, reads NAGVMQNPRHLVRRRGQEARLRCSPMKGHSHVYWYRQLPEEGLKFMVYLQKENIIDESGMPKERFSAEFPKEGPSILRIQQVVRGDSAAYFCASSRIDRLNTEAFFGQGTRLTVV.

This chain joins TRBV7-9 and TRBJ1-5; D perhaps matches TRBD1 (6 bases). In germline, CDR1 is SEHNR, CDR2 FQNEAQ (reference sequence). V lost 5 bases and J 3 bases, leaving 11 bases between the germline ends. This CDR3 region has 14 residues. The CDR3 DNA is TGTGCCAGCAGCCCCTTGGGGGCCAATCAGCCCCAGCATTTT. This translates into CASSPLGANQPQHF.

This rearrangement joins TRBV29-1 to TRBJ1-4; no clear D gene. This CDR3 is 11 amino acids long. V lost 8 bases to trimming and J lost 3 bases, with 7 bases between them. Germline CDR1 SQVTM, CDR2 ANQGSEA. DNA for the CDR3: TGCAGCCACGCGTCTAATGAAAAACTGTTTTTT. Its translation is CSHASNEKLFF.

V is TRBV6-5 and J is TRBJ1-5; TRBD1 aligns across 7 bases. V lost 5 bases and J lost 11; bases outside the gene matches: 12. The CDR3 is 14 residues long. Germline V gives CDR1 MNHEY, CDR2 SVGAGI. The chain's CDR3 is CASSPGQARRSQHF. CDR3 nucleotide sequence: TGTGCCAGCAGTCCAGGACAGGCCAGGCGATCCCAGCATTTT.

V gene TRBV7-9 combines with J gene TRBJ1-4; D is perhaps TRBD1 (5 bases). This CDR3 contains 16 residues. Trimming removed 5 bases at V and 10 bases at J, with 23 bases between. Germline V gene data show CDR1 as SEHNR and CDR2 as FQNEAQ (reference sequence). The CDR3 coding sequence is TGTGCCAGCAGCATGGGGGTGTCAGGCGCCTGGGGAAAACTGTTTTTT. Translated, it gives CASSMGVSGAWGKLFF.

The chain couples TRBV19 to TRBJ2-1; TRBD2 might be the D (7 bases). The germline gives CDR1 LNHDA, CDR2 SQIVND (reference sequence). Trimming took 0 bases from V and 10 from J, leaving 22 bases between them. The CDR3 totals 17 residues. CDR3: CASSIDLGGGFLSEQFF. CDR3 DNA: TGTGCCAGTAGTATAGATCTGGGGGGGGGCTTCCTATCGGAGCAGTTCTTC. Full variable domain (missing parts from reference TRBV19 and TRBJ2-1): DGGITQSPKYLFRKEGQNVTLSCEQNLNHDAMYWYRQDPGQGLRLIYYSQIVNDFQKGDIAEGYSVSREKKESFPLTVTSAQKNPTAFYLCASSIDLGGGFLSEQFFGPGTRLTVL.

Comment on this clone: A junction boundary mismatches the germline segment, possibly from a read error. The chain combines TRBV16 with TRBJ2-1, with D unclear. Germline assignment: CDR1 KGHSY and CDR2 FQNENV. The CDR3 runs to 12 residues. The CDR3: CASSQLEAIKVF. The CDR3 DNA is TGTGCCAGCAGCCAATTAGAGGCCATAAAGGTCTTC.

V and J are TRBV5-1 and TRBJ1-1; no definite D call. The CDR3 loop spans 13 amino acids. The V end was cut by 8 bases, the J end by 2 bases, with 13 bases between. The germline V gene encodes CDR1 SGHRS and CDR2 YFSETQ. The CDR3 is CASAVEVNTEAFF. The CDR3 DNA follows: TGCGCCAGTGCCGTAGAGGTAAACACTGAAGCTTTCTTT.

The CDR3 reads CASSLAPGANSYEQYF. DNA for the CDR3: TGTGCCAGCAGCTTAGCTCCGGGGGCGAACTCCTACGAGCAGTACTTC. The chain uses TRBV11-2 and TRBJ2-7; either TRBD1 or TRBD2 may fit D (6 bases each). This CDR3 is 16 amino acids long. Per the germline V gene, CDR1 is SGHAT and CDR2 is FQNNGV. V was pared by 1 base and J by 0 bases, with 13 bases between.

The V and J genes are TRBV19 and TRBJ2-5; tentative D call: TRBD1 (6 bases). Germline assignment: CDR1 LNHDA and CDR2 SQIVND (reference sequence). CDR3 size: 14 residues. The V end was cut by 5 bases, the J end by 6 bases, with 16 bases between. The CDR3 coding sequence is TGTGCCAGTAGTCTCAGCAGGGGTCTGAAGACCCAGTACTTC. It yields the protein CASSLSRGLKTQYF.

The V call is TRBV7-8, the J call TRBJ1-2, with 7 bases aligning to TRBD1. J was trimmed by 4 bases and V by 4 bases; bases with no gene match: 9. The CDR3 contains 15 residues. Germline V gene sequence: CDR1 SGHVS, CDR2 FQNEAQ. CDR3: CASSSDREYGYGYTF. CDR3 bases: TGTGCCAGCAGCTCAGACAGGGAGTATGGCTATGGCTACACCTTC.

The sample holds a few counts of this clone. The genes are TRBV4-1 and TRBJ1-2; D ambiguous. CDR3 length equals 13 residues. Looked up from germline, CDR1 is MGHRA and CDR2 is YSYEKL. The V end lost 5 bases, the J end lost 4 bases, and 11 bases lay between the germline ends. The DNA for the CDR3 is TGCGCCAGCAGCGTAAGAGAGGGCTATGGCTACACCTTC. Its translation: CASSVREGYGYTF.

This clone has only a few counts. The rearrangement joins TRBV18 to TRBJ2-7; D may be TRBD1 (5 bases). The CDR3 is 13 amino acids. Looked up from germline, CDR1 is KGHSH and CDR2 is LQKENI. Trimming took 6 bases from V and 3 from J, leaving 12 bases between them. DNA of the CDR3: TGTGCCAGCTCCACCTCGCAGGGCTACGAGCAGTACTTC. Encoded protein: CASSTSQGYEQYF.